Listed below are T cell receptor beta chains from one sample, sequenced in a study of T cells after posttransplantation cyclophosphamide. The method was immunoSEQ multiplex PCR; TCRdb's version includes in-frame clones alone and lacks a portion of them. Observed in the sample are more than 35,000 clones, none of them singletons. Sequencing input: PBMCs. All receptors derive from a man aged 45-65 years in good health, CMV-negative, and a related stem cell transplant donor. Each CDR3 is given with its conserved first and last residue. D genes are given only for firm matches. Size is stated for part of the rows, as once, few or many counts, or as a class when the clone is expanded.

>TRBD1|many|TRBV5-5|TRBJ1-3
CASSWQGVSSGNTIYF
TGTGCCAGCAGCTGGCAGGGGGTTTCCTCTGGAAACACCATATATTTT
>-|many|TRBV30|TRBJ1-2
CAWGQDSYGYTF
TGTGCCTGGGGACAAGACAGCTATGGCTACACCTTC
>-|few|TRBV27|TRBJ1-2
CASSLSGLYGYTF
TGTGCCAGCAGTTTATCGGGCCTCTATGGCTACACCTTC
>TRBD2|many|TRBV7-2|TRBJ2-1
CASSLLSGGARGEQFF
TGTGCCAGCAGCTTACTAAGCGGGGGGGCTAGGGGTGAGCAGTTCTTC
>TRBD1|many|TRBV9|TRBJ2-7
CASSSRRQGNYEQYF
TGTGCCAGCAGTTCCCGCCGACAGGGTAACTACGAGCAGTACTTC
>-|-|TRBV6-6|TRBJ2-3
CASSSRTDSDTQYF
TGTGCCAGCAGTTCCCGGACAGACTCAGATACGCAGTATTTT
>TRBD1|many|TRBV7-9|TRBJ1-5
CASSSTGGFSNQPQHF
TGTGCCAGCAGCTCGACAGGGGGCTTTAGCAATCAGCCCCAGCATTTT
>-|-|TRBV9|TRBJ2-7
CASSVGELGSYEQYF
TGTGCCAGCAGCGTCGGGGAGCTCGGCTCCTACGAGCAGTACTTC
>TRBD2|many|TRBV6-1|TRBJ2-7
CASTPAGLAGHEQYF
TGTGCCAGCACCCCGGCGGGTCTAGCGGGCCACGAGCAGTACTTC
>-|many|TRBV5-1|TRBJ1-5
CASSPGIGSNQPQHF
TGCGCCAGCAGCCCGGGGATTGGGAGCAATCAGCCCCAGCATTTT
>-|-|TRBV6-5|TRBJ1-1
CASKEGGNTEAFF
TGTGCCAGCAAGGAGGGGGGGAATACTGAAGCTTTCTTT
>TRBD2|many|TRBV5-1|TRBJ2-3
CASTGTTLTDTQYF
TGCGCCAGCACGGGGACTACCTTAACAGATACGCAGTATTTT
>TRBD1|many|TRBV5-1|TRBJ1-2
CASSSLTGRDYGYTF
TGCGCCAGCAGCTCCCTGACAGGGCGCGACTATGGCTACACCTTC
>-|few|TRBV15|TRBJ2-5
CATSVDSHQETQYF
TGTGCCACCAGCGTGGACAGCCACCAAGAGACCCAGTACTTC
>-|many|TRBV2|TRBJ2-7
CASSFSYEQYF
TGTGCCAGCAGCTTCTCCTACGAGCAGTACTTC
>-|many|TRBV5-1|TRBJ2-5
CASSKGGKETQYF
TGCGCCAGCAGCAAGGGGGGGAAAGAGACCCAGTACTTC
>-|many|TRBV28|TRBJ1-1
CASSWGRGAVKAFF
TGTGCCAGCAGTTGGGGCCGGGGGGCGGTTAAAGCTTTCTTT
>TRBD2|-|TRBV25-1|TRBJ2-5
CASTPLAGVSETQYF
TGTGCCAGCACCCCACTAGCGGGAGTCTCTGAGACCCAGTACTTC
>-|many|TRBV7-9|TRBJ1-2
CASGHDRGAGYTF
TGTGCCAGCGGCCACGACCGAGGAGCTGGCTACACCTTC
>TRBD1|-|TRBV11-3|TRBJ2-1
CASSAGTGLNNEQFF
TGTGCCAGCAGCGCCGGGACAGGGCTCAACAATGAGCAGTTCTTC
>-|many|TRBV19|TRBJ1-4
CATTSRVGTNEKLFF
TGTGCCACCACGTCCAGGGTTGGAACTAATGAAAAACTGTTTTTT
>TRBD1|few|TRBV5-4|TRBJ1-2
CASSFPGQEGYGHTF
TGTGCCAGCAGCTTTCCGGGACAGGAGGGCTATGGCCACACCTTC
>-|many|TRBV30|TRBJ2-5
CAWSKRVTEAQYF
TGTGCCTGGAGTAAAAGAGTTACCGAGGCCCAGTACTTC